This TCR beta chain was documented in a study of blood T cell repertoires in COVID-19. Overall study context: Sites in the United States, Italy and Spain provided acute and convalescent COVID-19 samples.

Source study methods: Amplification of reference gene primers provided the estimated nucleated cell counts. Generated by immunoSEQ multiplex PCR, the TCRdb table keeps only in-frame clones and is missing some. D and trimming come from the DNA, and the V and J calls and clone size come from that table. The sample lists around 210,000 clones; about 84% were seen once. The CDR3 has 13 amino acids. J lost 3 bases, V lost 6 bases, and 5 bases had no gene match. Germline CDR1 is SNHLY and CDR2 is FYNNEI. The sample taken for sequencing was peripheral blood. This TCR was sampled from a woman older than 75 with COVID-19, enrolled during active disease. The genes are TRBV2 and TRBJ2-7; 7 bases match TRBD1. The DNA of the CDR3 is TGTGCCAGCAGCTTGACAGGGCTCTACGAGCAGTACTTC. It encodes CASSLTGLYEQYF.